Following are 32 T cell receptor beta chains from one sample sequenced in a study of T-cell reconstitution after alpha-beta-depleted transplantation in children (dated by TCRdb to the mid-2010s). The treatment or condition label for this specimen denotes: allogeneic hematopoietic cell transplantation with graft depleted of TCRalphabeta T cells and CD19 B cells. The library was built by means of PCR. The sequencer was an Illumina HiSeq 2500. To normalize quantification of the TCRbeta repertoire, the TCR libraries were built with molecular barcoding that relied on unique molecular identifiers. Using fastp at Q25 and MiXCR, TCRdb reprocessed the public reads and kept productive beta chains. Here each entry gathers all rows of one CDR3 protein and keeps the most common genes and DNA. This sample holds 250,000 to 350,000 distinct CDR3 sequences; around 25% were observed only once. Roughly 11% of the sample is in the top ten clones.

This specimen was PBMCs, mostly from graft donor cells, taken 180 days after TCRalphabeta/CD19-depleted stem cell transplant. These receptors were taken from a male patient under 18 who had a stem cell transplant for acute lymphoblastic leukemia, so the T cells may come from the graft donor.

This sequence joins TRBV20-1 and TRBJ2-7, with 9 bases that match TRBD1. CDR3 length equals 14 residues. V shed 3 bases and J 2 bases; nucleotides not matched to a gene: 5. Germline CDR1 and CDR2: DFQATT and SNEGSKA (reference sequence). CDR3 DNA: TGCAGTGCTAGGTCGGGACAGGGCCCCTACGAGCAGTACTTC. This codes for CSARSGQGPYEQYF.

This clonotype was detected ten times or more. J is TRBJ2-3 and V is TRBV4-1, with 14 positions matching TRBD2. Germline V CDR1 and CDR2: MGHRA, YSYEKL. V gave up 4 bases and J gave up 3 bases; unmatched junction bases: 3. The CDR3 covers 16 residues. DNA of the CDR3: TGCGCCAGCAGCCCCGGACTAGCGGGAGGAACAGATACGCAGTATTTT. Its translation: CASSPGLAGGTDTQYF.

This clonotype was counted only a few times. The chain employs TRBV20-1 and TRBJ1-1, with D unresolved. The length of the CDR3 is 16 residues. Germline CDR1 and CDR2: DFQATT and SNEGSKA (reference sequence). The V and J ends lost 6 bases and 1 base respectively, with 21 bases between them. The CDR3: CSAASKQRSRNTEAFF. DNA of the CDR3: TGCAGTGCAGCGTCTAAACAGCGCTCTAGGAACACTGAAGCTTTCTTT.

This clonotype was observed a handful of times. The gene calls are TRBV13 and TRBJ2-7, with 8 bases lining up with TRBD1. Trimming cost V 0 bases and J 2 bases; bases outside gene matches: 3. The CDR3 is made up of 15 amino acids. The germline gives CDR1 PRHDT, CDR2 FYEKMQ (reference sequence). The CDR3 bases are TGTGCCAGCAGCTTAGGCGGGACAGGCCCCTACGAGCAGTACTTC. Translating it yields CASSLGGTGPYEQYF.

This clonotype was seen ten or more times. This chain connects TRBV29-1 to TRBJ2-4; D remains unclear. The V end was cut by 3 bases, the J end by 16 bases, with 7 bases between. CDR1 is SQVTM, CDR2 ANQGSEA, per germline. The CDR3 extends over 8 amino acids. The DNA of the CDR3 is TGCAGCGTTGATCGAGGCTACTTC. Translating gives CSVDRGYF.

This clonotype was seen only a few times. The rearrangement joins TRBV29-1 to TRBJ2-4; D is unclear. The germline gives CDR1 SQVTM, CDR2 ANQGSEA. This CDR3 region has 15 residues. V was shortened by 7 bases and J by 1 base, with 17 bases between the two germline ends. Here the CDR3 reads CSAKWLVGAKNIQYF. CDR3 DNA: TGCAGCGCCAAATGGCTTGTGGGGGCCAAAAACATTCAGTACTTC.

In regard to this clonotype: It may be a read error: a sequence one base away is much more abundant. The rearrangement links TRBV29-1 to TRBJ2-7, with no clear D. Germline values: CDR1 SQVTM, CDR2 ANQGSEA. There are 12 residues in the CDR3. V lost 4 bases, J lost 0 bases, and 7 bases lay in between. The CDR3 region has the DNA TGCAGCGTTGGGGCAGCCTCCTACGAGCAGTACTTC. This gives the protein CSVGAASYEQYF.

The chain combines TRBV3-1 with TRBJ2-2, with D perhaps TRBD2 (6 bases). V lost 4 bases to trimming and J lost 7 bases, with 10 bases between them. Germline CDR1 is LGHDT and CDR2 is YNNKEL (reference sequence). CDR3 size: 13 residues. The CDR3 loop is CASSPAGIGELFF. The CDR3, as DNA: TGTGCCAGCAGCCCAGCGGGCATCGGGGAGCTGTTTTTT.

This clonotype was detected ten times or more. The V call is TRBV9, the J call TRBJ2-3; D is possibly TRBD1 (6 bases). This CDR3 has 12 residues. CDR1 and CDR2 (germline): SGDLS, YYNGEE. V dropped 2 bases and J dropped 6 bases, with 7 bases sitting between them. CDR3 coding DNA: TGTGCCAGCAGCGTCGGACAGGATACGCAGTATTTT. It codes for CASSVGQDTQYF.

The rearrangement uses TRBV10-3 and TRBJ2-7, with 8 bases aligning to TRBD2. The CDR3 is 16 residues long. The ends lost 2 bases at V and 1 base at J; junction bases unmatched: 7. The V gene's germline CDR1 is ENHRY and CDR2 SYGVKD. The CDR3 DNA is TGTGCCATCAGTGAGCAACAAGCGGGGGTATCCTACGAGCAGTACTTC. Protein product: CAISEQQAGVSYEQYF.

This sequence joins TRBV20-1 and TRBJ1-5, with D tentatively TRBD1 (5 bases). Germline V gene data show CDR1 as DFQATT and CDR2 as SNEGSKA (reference sequence). Deletions cut 5 bases from V and 4 bases from J, with 15 bases between. The CDR3 is 14 residues long. CDR3 in amino acids: CSAGTGAGNQPQHF. The CDR3 DNA reads as TGCAGTGCTGGGACCGGGGCAGGGAATCAGCCCCAGCATTTT.

The V and J genes are TRBV2 and TRBJ1-1; D unclear. Trimming pared 7 bases from V and 1 base from J, leaving 16 bases between. This CDR3 comprises 15 residues. Germline-derived CDR1 and CDR2 are SNHLY and FYNNEI. The CDR3 sequence is CASNFRRSTNTEAFF. The CDR3 DNA follows: TGTGCCAGCAACTTCAGGCGATCGACGAACACTGAAGCTTTCTTT.

This clonotype came up a few times. This chain connects TRBV6-2 or TRBV6-3 to TRBJ2-5; 12 bases fit TRBD2. The J segment lost 1 base and the V segment lost 2 bases, leaving 11 bases of the junction unmatched. The germline gives CDR1 MNHEY, CDR2 SVGEGT. The CDR3 contains 19 residues. CDR3 nucleotide sequence: TGTGCCAGCAGTTACCCGAACCCACTAGCGGGAGGACTCCAAGAGACCCAGTACTTC. Translation gives CASSYPNPLAGGLQETQYF.

DNA of the CDR3: TGTGCCACAGACCCAGGGGGCATAAAGACCGGGGAGCTGTTTTTT. It codes for CATDPGGIKTGELFF. The chain employs TRBV24-1 and TRBJ2-2, with 8 bases identical to TRBD1. V trimming: 10 bases; J trimming: 5 bases; junction bases outside the gene matches: 11. The germline gives CDR1 KGHDR, CDR2 SFDVKD. CDR3 length: 15 amino acids.

The chain joins TRBV12-3 or TRBV12-4 to TRBJ1-5; 7 bases map to TRBD1. The CDR3 totals 14 residues. The V gene end was trimmed by 2 bases and the J gene end by 6 bases; junction bases not matched to a gene: 4. CDR3 protein: CASSLLPGGQPQHF. The CDR3 DNA follows: TGTGCCAGCAGTTTACTGCCAGGGGGTCAGCCCCAGCATTTT.

This clonotype has more than one count but fewer than ten. The chain recombines TRBV5-6 with TRBJ1-1, with no clear D. This CDR3 is built from 14 residues. Germline V CDR1 and CDR2: SGHDT, YYEEEE. V was shortened by 0 bases and J by 5 bases, with 11 bases between the two germline ends. CDR3 sequence: CASSLVTVGTEAFF. CDR3 nucleotide sequence: TGTGCCAGCAGCTTGGTTACGGTTGGGACTGAAGCTTTCTTT. The full variable domain, in which reference TRBV5-6 and TRBJ1-1 provide the parts outside the CDR3, is DAGVTQSPTHLIKTRGQQVTLRCSPKSGHDTVSWYQQALGQGPQFIFQYYEEEERQRGNFPDRFSGHQFPNYSSELNVNALLLGDSALYLCASSLVTVGTEAFFGQGTRLTVV.

The V gene is TRBV5-6, the J gene TRBJ2-3, with D hard to call. Germline V gene sequence: CDR1 SGHDT, CDR2 YYEEEE. The ends were cut back, 0 bases at V and 4 bases at J, with 9 bases in the middle. The CDR3 length is 14 residues. CDR3 in DNA: TGTGCCAGCAGCTTGGCAGGCAGCGCAGATACGCAGTATTTT. It codes for CASSLAGSADTQYF.

This clonotype has at least ten counts. The chain employs TRBV10-3 and TRBJ2-7; a weak D match, TRBD1 (6 bases). Germline CDR1 and CDR2: ENHRY and SYGVKD. The V and J ends lost 0 bases and 2 bases respectively, with 11 bases between them. The CDR3 is 15 residues long. The CDR3 DNA reads as TGTGCCATCAGTGAGTCAGAGAAGGGGGCCTACGAGCAGTACTTC. Protein: CAISESEKGAYEQYF.

This chain uses TRBV20-1 with TRBJ2-1; a possible D gene is TRBD2 (5 bases). The V gene lost 0 bases and the J gene lost 6 bases, with 15 bases spanning the gap. The CDR3 is 15 amino acids. CDR1 is DFQATT and CDR2 is SNEGSKA in the germline V gene (reference sequence). In DNA, the CDR3 is TGCAGTGCTAGAGATAGGTGGAGGAGGCCCAATGAGCAGTTCTTC. As protein: CSARDRWRRPNEQFF.

This clonotype was counted a few times. The rearrangement joins TRBV20-1 to TRBJ2-2, with 8 bases matching TRBD2. The CDR3 totals 16 residues. Per the germline V gene, CDR1 is DFQATT and CDR2 is SNEGSKA (reference sequence). Losses at the gene ends were 3 bases for V and 6 bases for J; bases not matched to a gene: 12. The CDR3 protein is CSASAGTSNVAGELFF. The CDR3 DNA reads TGCAGTGCTAGTGCCGGGACTAGTAACGTGGCCGGGGAGCTGTTTTTT.

The chain uses TRBV12-3 or TRBV12-4 and TRBJ2-7; D may match TRBD1 or TRBD2 (5 bases each). Trimming cost V 3 bases and J 2 bases, with 11 bases left between them. There are 14 residues in the CDR3. CDR3 sequence (DNA): TGTGCCAGCAGTTTCTTTGGGGGAGCCTACGAGCAGTACTTC. The encoded protein is CASSFFGGAYEQYF.

V and J are TRBV7-9 and TRBJ1-2, with D tentatively TRBD1 (5 bases). Germline CDR1 and CDR2: SEHNR and FQNEAQ (reference sequence). Trimming took off 7 bases at V and 4 bases at J, with 13 bases between the two ends. This CDR3 region has 13 residues. This chain's CDR3 is CASMRQGIYGYTF. CDR3 coding DNA: TGTGCCAGCATGCGTCAGGGAATCTATGGCTACACCTTC.

A few counts support this clonotype. Germline is not matched at one junction end, which may reflect a read error. The J gene is TRBJ2-7, the V gene TRBV3-1; possible D gene TRBD2, 6 bases. The germline CDR1 and CDR2 sequences are LGHDT and YNNKEL (reference sequence). The CDR3 totals 11 residues. The CDR3 bases are TGTGCCAGCAGCCAAGTAGCGGTCTTTTTCTTC. Protein product: CASSQVAVFFF.

This clonotype was counted only a few times. This chain joins TRBV14 and TRBJ2-1; D possibly corresponds to TRBD2 (5 bases). Trimming removed 0 bases from V and 2 bases from J, with 11 bases in between. Germline lookup yields CDR1 SGHDN and CDR2 FVKESK. This CDR3 comprises 16 residues. The CDR3 bases are TGTGCCAGCAGCCAAGAAGGCGGGCCCCCCTACAATGAGCAGTTCTTC. Its translation: CASSQEGGPPYNEQFF. Based on the CDR3 plus reference TRBV14 and TRBJ2-1, the full variable domain is EAGVTQFPSHSVIEKGQTVTLRCDPISGHDNLYWYRRVMGKEIKFLLHFVKESKQDESGMPNNRFLAERTGGTYSTLKVQPAELEDSGVYFCASSQEGGPPYNEQFFGPGTRLTVL.

This rearrangement joins TRBV9 to TRBJ2-5; no firm D call. The CDR3 contains 14 residues. V lost 1 base and J 1 base, leaving 8 bases between the germline ends. CDR1 is SGDLS and CDR2 is YYNGEE in the germline V gene. CDR3: CASSVRASQETQYF. The CDR3 region has the DNA TGTGCCAGCAGCGTACGGGCAAGCCAAGAGACCCAGTACTTC.

The rearrangement joins TRBV5-1 to TRBJ2-1, with 8 nucleotides matching TRBD1. The CDR3 runs to 14 residues. In germline, CDR1 is SGHRS, CDR2 YFSETQ. V lost 4 bases to trimming and J lost 6 bases; unmatched junction nucleotides: 6. As DNA, the CDR3 is TGCGCCAGCAGCCCAGGACAGGGAATCAATGAGCAGTTCTTC. It yields the protein CASSPGQGINEQFF.

The V call is TRBV5-1, the J call TRBJ2-7, with unresolved D. V lost 0 bases and J 2 bases, leaving 6 bases between the germline ends. CDR1 and CDR2 (germline): SGHRS, YFSETQ. The CDR3 consists of 13 residues. For the CDR3, the DNA is TGCGCCAGCAGCTTGGCGATCCCCTACGAGCAGTACTTC. Protein product: CASSLAIPYEQYF.

This chain joins TRBV5-8 and TRBJ2-4; TRBD1 matches at 11 bases. The CDR3 loop spans 15 amino acids. The germline V gene encodes CDR1 SGHTS and CDR2 YDEGEE. The V segment lost 3 bases and the J segment 7 bases; nucleotides outside the gene matches: 6. CDR3 coding DNA: TGTGCCAGCAGCTCGGGACAGGGGGATGGGAACATTCAGTACTTC. Translation: CASSSGQGDGNIQYF.

This clonotype has more than one count but fewer than ten. The gene calls are TRBV28 and TRBJ2-3, with 7 bases identical to TRBD1. This CDR3 contains 17 residues. Germline V CDR1 and CDR2: MDHEN, SYDVKM. The V gene end was trimmed by 4 bases and the J gene end by 0 bases; junction bases not matched to a gene: 10. The CDR3: CASSYPLSDRSTDTQYF. CDR3 sequence (DNA): TGTGCCAGCAGTTATCCTCTTTCGGACAGGAGCACAGATACGCAGTATTTT.

A few counts support this clonotype. The chain carries TRBV6-5 and TRBJ1-1; D uncertain. Between the trimmed V and J ends, which lost 2 bases and 5 bases, there was a span of 9 bases. There are 13 residues in the CDR3. The germline V gene has CDR1 MNHEY and CDR2 SVGAGI. The CDR3 protein is CASSYLRGTEAFF. The CDR3 nucleotides are TGTGCCAGCAGTTACCTTCGAGGAACTGAAGCTTTCTTT.

The chain is built from TRBV4-1 and TRBJ2-7; the match to TRBD2 covers 9 bases. Trimming took 4 bases from V and 4 from J; bases not matched to a gene: 17. This CDR3 contains 18 residues. CDR1 and CDR2 from the germline V gene are MGHRA and YSYEKL. The CDR3 sequence is CASSPQVVPLTSGYEQYF. DNA for the CDR3: TGCGCCAGCAGCCCTCAAGTGGTCCCCTTGACTAGCGGTTACGAGCAGTACTTC.

Many counts were recorded for this clonotype. The chain has TRBV9 and TRBJ2-3; D gene ambiguous. Trimming removed 3 bases from V and 14 bases from J, with 22 bases in between. CDR1 and CDR2 from the germline V gene are SGDLS and YYNGEE. The CDR3 spans 14 residues. The CDR3 reads CASSEGPQITTGYF. The CDR3 nucleotides are TGTGCCAGCAGCGAGGGCCCCCAGATTACCACGGGGTATTTT. Filled out from reference TRBV9 and TRBJ2-3, the complete variable domain reads DSGVTQTPKHLITATGQRVTLRCSPRSGDLSVYWYQQSLDQGLQFLIQYYNGEERAKGNILERFSAQQFPDLHSELNLSSLELGDSALYFCASSEGPQITTGYFGPGTRLTVL.